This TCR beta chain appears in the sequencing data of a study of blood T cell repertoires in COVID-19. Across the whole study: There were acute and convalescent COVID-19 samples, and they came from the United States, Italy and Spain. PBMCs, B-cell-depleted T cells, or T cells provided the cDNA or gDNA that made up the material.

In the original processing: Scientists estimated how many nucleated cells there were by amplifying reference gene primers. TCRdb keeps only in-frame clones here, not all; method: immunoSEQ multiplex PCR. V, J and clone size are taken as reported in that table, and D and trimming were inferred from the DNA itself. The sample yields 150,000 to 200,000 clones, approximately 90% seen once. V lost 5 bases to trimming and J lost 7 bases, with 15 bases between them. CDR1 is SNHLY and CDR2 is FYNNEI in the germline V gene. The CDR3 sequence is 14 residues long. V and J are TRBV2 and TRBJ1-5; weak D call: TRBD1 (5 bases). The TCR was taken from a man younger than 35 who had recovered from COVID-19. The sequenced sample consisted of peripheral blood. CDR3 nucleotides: TGTGCCAGCAGTTTATCAGGGATCGGGCAGCCCCAGCATTTT. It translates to CASSLSGIGQPQHF. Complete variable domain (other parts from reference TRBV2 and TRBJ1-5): EPEVTQTPSHQVTQMGQEVILRCVPISNHLYFYWYRQILGQKVEFLVSFYNNEISEKSEIFDDQFSVERPDGSNFTLKIRSTKLEDSAMYFCASSLSGIGQPQHFGDGTRLSIL.